This T cell receptor (beta chain) was identified in a study of T-cell memory formation after mild COVID-19. At the level of the study: The TCR clusters were mostly specific to one donor. Overall study findings and caveats: Clones that contracted from day 15 to 85 had balanced CD4/CD8; later expanders were CD4+ biased. Memory cells collected pre-infection included some clones that later responded, suggesting cross-reactive memory joined.

This clonotype has more than one count but fewer than ten. Its specificity is unknown. The 5'RACE method, run with constant-segment primers, produced TCR alpha and TCR beta cDNA libraries (carrying sample barcodes and UMIs). Each CDR3 protein gets one entry after TCRdb re-called the 5' RACE reads with MiXCR. This sample yields about 350,000 distinct CDR3 sequences, of which about an eighth are seen a single time; approximately 20% belongs to the top ten. Sample: PBMCs or a T cell subset sorted from them (not recorded which). The sequence derives from a man younger than 30 who had mild COVID-19 (a few samples of this study predate the infection). Cell type and time point are not known.

CDR3 in amino acids: CASSNSGGAMQETQYF. CDR3 in DNA: TGTGCCAGCAGTAATAGCGGGGGGGCGATGCAAGAGACCCAGTACTTC. J is TRBJ2-5 and V is TRBV9; TRBD2 agrees at 11 bases. The germline V gene has CDR1 SGDLS and CDR2 YYNGEE. With 5 bases clipped from V and 2 bases from J, the junction kept 8 bases outside the gene matches. This CDR3 is 16 amino acids long.